Below are 16 T cell receptor beta chains sequenced from a single sample in a study of control samples from healthy donors and cancer patients. Generated by immunoSEQ multiplex PCR, the TCRdb table keeps only in-frame clones and is missing some. The sample holds roughly 120,000 clones, under 95% seen once. Sequences were obtained from PBMCs. These receptors came from a man between 50 and 59 years old with head and neck cancer.

This chain connects TRBV6-2 or TRBV6-3 to TRBJ1-1; D gene ambiguous. Germline CDR1 is MNHEY and CDR2 is SVGEGT. V was trimmed by 5 bases and J by 6 bases, leaving 7 bases between them. The CDR3 sequence is 11 residues long. The CDR3 bases are TGTGCCAGCAGTGACGGGGCTGAAGCTTTCTTT. It is translated as CASSDGAEAFF.

The rearrangement uses TRBV5-1 and TRBJ2-2; D gene uncertain. From germline, CDR1 is SGHRS and CDR2 YFSETQ. V was pared by 0 bases and J by 2 bases, with 2 bases between. This CDR3 has 13 amino acids. The CDR3 DNA reads as TGCGCCAGCAGCTTGGGTAACACCGGGGAGCTGTTTTTT. Translated, it gives CASSLGNTGELFF.

V is TRBV9 and J is TRBJ2-6; D not resolved. The CDR3 runs 13 residues. Deletions cut 7 bases from V and 0 bases from J, with 5 bases between. Germline assignment: CDR1 SGDLS and CDR2 YYNGEE. The CDR3 loop is CASGRSGANVLTF. The CDR3 bases are TGTGCCAGCGGTCGCTCTGGGGCCAACGTCCTGACTTTC.

This clone was picked up one time. This chain joins TRBV20-1 and TRBJ1-1; the D gene is possibly TRBD1 (6 bases). The CDR3 consists of 11 residues. Germline V gives CDR1 DFQATT, CDR2 SNEGSKA (reference sequence). CDR3 nucleotide sequence: TGCAGCCTACAGGGTTACACTGAAGCTTTCTTT. Protein: CSLQGYTEAFF.

V and J are TRBV25-1 and TRBJ2-2; unclear D gene. This CDR3 is built from 14 residues. Germline V gives CDR1 MGHDK, CDR2 SYGVNS. Trimming cost V 4 bases and J 0 bases, with 6 bases left between them. In nucleotides, the CDR3 is TGTGCCAGCAGTGCCTCCGCGAACACCGGGGAGCTGTTTTTT. Translating it yields CASSASANTGELFF.

The chain employs TRBV4-2 and TRBJ2-2; TRBD2 matches 14 bases. The CDR3 runs to 17 residues. The trim removed 4 bases at V and 0 bases at J, leaving 1 base unmatched. The germline CDR1 and CDR2 sequences are LGHNA and YNFKEQ. The CDR3 reads CASSRGLAGANTGELFF. CDR3 DNA: TGTGCCAGCAGCCGGGGACTAGCGGGGGCGAACACCGGGGAGCTGTTTTTT.

V and J are TRBV7-9 and TRBJ2-5; D is possibly TRBD1 (5 bases). Germline V gene sequence: CDR1 SEHNR, CDR2 FQNEAQ (reference sequence). This CDR3 region has 15 residues. Trimming removed 1 base from V and 7 bases from J, with 16 bases in between. The CDR3 DNA reads TGTGCCAGCAGCTTAGTTGGGGCCCTCTCCGGGACCCAGTACTTC. Translating it yields CASSLVGALSGTQYF.

The chain combines TRBV6-5 with TRBJ1-5; possibly TRBD1 for D (6 bases). The germline V and J ends were trimmed by 4 bases and 7 bases, with 14 bases remaining between them. The CDR3 has 14 residues. Germline V gene lookup returns CDR1 MNHEY and CDR2 SVGAGI. The CDR3 loop is CASSSDRLVQPQHF. The CDR3 DNA reads TGTGCCAGCAGTTCTGACAGGTTGGTCCAGCCCCAGCATTTT.

This sequence joins TRBV4-2 and TRBJ2-5, with 8 bases that match TRBD2. The V gene's germline CDR1 is LGHNA and CDR2 YNFKEQ. The V and J ends lost 0 bases and 1 base, in that order; junction bases with no gene match: 7. The CDR3 is 17 residues long. The CDR3 is CASSQDGAGGLQETQYF. Written as DNA, the CDR3 is TGTGCCAGCAGCCAAGACGGGGCGGGGGGACTCCAAGAGACCCAGTACTTC.

The gene calls are TRBV12-3 or TRBV12-4 and TRBJ2-3; 7 bases map to TRBD2. The CDR3 consists of 13 residues. With 3 bases clipped from V and 6 bases from J, the junction kept 3 bases outside the gene matches. The CDR3 sequence is CASSFREGDTQYF. The CDR3 DNA reads TGTGCCAGCAGTTTCAGGGAGGGGGATACGCAGTATTTT.

The J gene is TRBJ2-5, the V gene TRBV4-1; D remains unclear. CDR3 size: 13 residues. The germline V gene has CDR1 MGHRA and CDR2 YSYEKL. Between the trimmed V and J ends, which lost 4 bases and 3 bases, there was a span of 9 bases. CDR3 protein: CASSLRGEETQYF. CDR3 DNA: TGCGCCAGCAGCCTACGTGGGGAAGAGACCCAGTACTTC.

This sequence joins TRBV6-2 or TRBV6-3 and TRBJ1-5; the D is unclear. V was cut by 8 bases and J by 8 bases, with 13 bases left in between. CDR1 is MNHEY, CDR2 SVGEGT, per germline. CDR3 length equals 12 residues. CDR3 protein: CASCRGMEPQHF. DNA of the CDR3: TGTGCCAGCTGCCGGGGTATGGAGCCCCAGCATTTT.

CDR3 loop: CASSRITGGAAFF. The CDR3 region has the DNA TGTGCCAGCAGTCGTATTACAGGGGGTGCAGCTTTCTTT. This chain connects TRBV7-9 to TRBJ1-1, with 8 bases fitting TRBD1. The CDR3 is made up of 13 amino acids. Germline V gene lookup returns CDR1 SEHNR and CDR2 FQNEAQ (reference sequence). J was trimmed by 10 bases and V by 6 bases; bases with no gene match: 10.

This rearrangement joins TRBV6-5 to TRBJ2-7; D unresolved. Germline-derived CDR1 and CDR2 are MNHEY and SVGAGI. V lost 0 bases and J 4 bases, leaving 13 bases between the germline ends. This CDR3 region has 15 residues. The CDR3 sequence is CASSYSSDGAYEQYF. The CDR3 DNA follows: TGTGCCAGCAGTTACTCCTCGGATGGTGCGTACGAGCAGTACTTC.

The V gene is TRBV5-8, the J gene TRBJ1-2; D ambiguous. V was shortened by 6 bases and J by 4 bases, with 19 bases between the two germline ends. CDR1 and CDR2 from the germline V gene are SGHTS and YDEGEE. The CDR3 sequence is 15 residues long. CDR3 in amino acids: CASTLMFLGPYGYTF. In nucleotides, the CDR3 is TGTGCCAGCACCCTCATGTTTTTAGGGCCCTATGGCTACACCTTC.

This chain connects TRBV27 to TRBJ2-3; no clear D. The V and J ends lost 8 bases and 9 bases respectively, with 9 bases between them. Germline lookup yields CDR1 MNHEY and CDR2 SMNVEV (reference sequence). This CDR3 is 10 amino acids long. Here the CDR3 DNA reads TGTGCCAGCGGGGTATTCACGCAGTATTTT. Protein: CASGVFTQYF.